This TCR beta chain was sequenced in a study of T-cell reconstitution after alpha-beta-depleted transplantation in children. This clonotype was detected ten times or more. Its antigen is unidentified. Unique molecular identifiers were used to barcode this TCRbeta library. TCRdb reprocessed the PCR reads via MiXCR and lists one record per CDR3 protein. The sample lists about 160,000 distinct CDR3 sequences, 11% occurring once. Notes on the study in general: Where alpha-beta T cells came from about two months after transplant was reportedly several hundred expanded graft clones. TCRbeta diversity was high at day 60 in some patients (a result of surviving recipient T cells and thymic progenitors). Newly produced T cells mostly accounted for T-cell counts and diversity one year post-transplant.

The V gene's germline CDR1 is DFQATT and CDR2 SNEGSKA (reference sequence). V lost 1 base and J lost 13; bases outside the gene matches: 7. The CDR3 spans 12 residues. The sequence was obtained from a boy under 10 years old with acute myeloid leukemia, due to receive a stem cell transplant. This sequence joins TRBV20-1 and TRBJ2-1, with TRBD2 identical over 7 bases. Sequencing used PBMCs, obtained before TCRalphabeta/CD19-depleted stem cell transplant. CDR3 nucleotides: TGCAGTGCTAGAGTGTGGGGGGGAGCACAGTTCTTC. Its translation: CSARVWGGAQFF.